This TCR beta chain was sequenced in a study of T-cell memory formation after mild COVID-19. CDR3 length: 14 residues. Trimming shortened V by 3 bases and J by 6 bases, and 12 bases separated the two germline ends. Germline CDR1 and CDR2: LNHDA and SQIVND (reference sequence). TCRdb ran MiXCR on the 5' RACE reads and lists one entry per CDR3 protein. In the table there are approximately 210,000 distinct CDR3 sequences, around 30% of which are singletons. This TCR derives from an adult woman who had mild COVID-19 (a few samples of this study predate the infection). Cell type and time point are not known. V gene TRBV19 combines with J gene TRBJ2-1; D gene uncertain. The sequenced sample was PBMCs or a T cell subset sorted from them (not recorded which). CDR3 bases: TGTGCCAGTAGTATGTCGAGCTTACTCAATGAGCAGTTCTTC. It specifies CASSMSSLLNEQFF.